Presented here are 10 T cell receptor beta chains from one specimen sequenced in a study of T-cell reconstitution after alpha-beta-depleted transplantation in children. Molecular barcoding with unique molecular identifiers was used for the TCRbeta library. One entry per CDR3 protein, called by TCRdb with MiXCR from the PCR reads. The sample has under 400,000 distinct CDR3 sequences, around 20% seen once. The material was PBMCs, mostly from graft donor cells, obtained 180 days after TCRalphabeta/CD19-depleted stem cell transplant. Receptors originate from a male patient under 18 who had a stem cell transplant for acute lymphoblastic leukemia, so the T cells may come from the graft donor.

This chain uses TRBV7-9 with TRBJ2-7; 9 nucleotides line up with TRBD1. J lost 6 bases, V lost 5 bases, and 8 bases had no gene match. Germline CDR1 reads SEHNR; CDR2 reads FQNEAQ (reference sequence). This CDR3 region has 14 residues. This CDR3 reads CASSPPDRGSEQYF. CDR3 nucleotide sequence: TGTGCCAGCAGCCCCCCTGACAGGGGGAGCGAGCAGTACTTC.

The chain joins TRBV7-3 to TRBJ2-7; 9 bases are shared with TRBD2. The J segment lost 6 bases and the V segment lost 5 bases, leaving 8 bases of the junction unmatched. The CDR3 is 14 amino acids. Germline CDR1 SGHTA, CDR2 FQGTGA. As DNA, the CDR3 is TGTGCCAGCAGCGTCACCGGGACTAGCCCCGAGCAGTACTTC. The encoded protein is CASSVTGTSPEQYF. Full variable domain (outside the CDR3, taken from reference TRBV7-3 and TRBJ2-7): GAGVSQTPSNKVTEKGKYVELRCDPISGHTALYWYRQSLGQGPEFLIYFQGTGAADDSGLPNDRFFAVRPEGSVSTLKIQRTERGDSAVYLCASSVTGTSPEQYFGPGTRLTVT.

The rearrangement uses TRBV7-9 and TRBJ2-1; TRBD2 matches at 10 bases. Germline V CDR1 and CDR2: SEHNR, FQNEAQ (reference sequence). V lost 5 bases, J lost 10 bases, and 11 bases stayed unmatched. The CDR3 contains 15 residues. The CDR3 reads CASSGRLAGYPEQFF. The DNA for the CDR3 is TGTGCCAGCAGCGGAAGACTAGCGGGCTATCCGGAGCAGTTCTTC. The whole variable domain, remainder taken from reference TRBV7-9 and TRBJ2-1, is DTGVSQNPRHKITKRGQNVTFRCDPISEHNRLYWYRQTLGQGPEFLTYFQNEAQLEKSRLLSDRFSAERPKGSFSTLEIQRTEQGDSAMYLCASSGRLAGYPEQFFGPGTRLTVL.

The rearrangement links TRBV20-1 to TRBJ2-5, with TRBD1 identical over 9 bases. The J segment lost 5 bases and the V segment lost 5 bases, leaving 6 bases of the junction unmatched. Germline lookup yields CDR1 DFQATT and CDR2 SNEGSKA (reference sequence). This CDR3 region has 13 residues. CDR3 in DNA: TGCAGTGCTCTATACAGGGGGCCGGAGACCCAGTACTTC. Its protein is CSALYRGPETQYF.

V usage is TRBV12-3 or TRBV12-4 and J usage is TRBJ1-4; D not resolved. The CDR3 covers 14 residues. The V end was cut by 4 bases, the J end by 6 bases, with 12 bases between. The CDR3 reads CASSSQTADEKLFF. CDR3 DNA: TGTGCCAGCAGTTCCCAGACCGCGGATGAAAAACTGTTTTTT.

This rearrangement joins TRBV12-3 or TRBV12-4 to TRBJ1-4; 7 bases are a match to TRBD1. This CDR3 is built from 15 residues. The V segment lost 4 bases and the J segment 7 bases; nucleotides outside the gene matches: 9. The CDR3 loop reads CASSWRQGMGEKLFF. In DNA, the CDR3 is TGTGCCAGCAGTTGGAGACAGGGTATGGGTGAAAAACTGTTTTTT.

This clonotype came up a few times. The rearrangement joins TRBV25-1 to TRBJ2-5; 14 nucleotides agree with TRBD2. After removal of 0 bases from V and 2 bases from J, the junction contained 2 bases not matched to a gene. CDR1 is MGHDK and CDR2 is SYGVNS in the germline V gene. The CDR3 is made up of 17 amino acids. The CDR3 region is CASSEYRLAGGQETQYF. In nucleotides, the CDR3 is TGTGCCAGCAGTGAATATCGACTAGCGGGAGGGCAAGAGACCCAGTACTTC.

This chain connects TRBV2 to TRBJ2-7, with D tentatively TRBD1 (5 bases). The CDR3 extends over 12 amino acids. Germline lookup yields CDR1 SNHLY and CDR2 FYNNEI. Trimming pared 8 bases from V and 7 bases from J, leaving 15 bases between. CDR3 nucleotides: TGTGCCAGCGTAATGGAAAGGGGAGAGCAGTACTTC. It specifies CASVMERGEQYF.

This clonotype was detected a few times. As DNA, the CDR3 is TGTGCCAGCAGCCGGATTGGGACCCGGAGTACCGGGGAGCTGTTTTTT. As protein: CASSRIGTRSTGELFF. This chain uses TRBV4-2 with TRBJ2-2, with D perhaps given as TRBD1 or TRBD2 (5 bases each). Per the germline V gene, CDR1 is LGHNA and CDR2 is YNFKEQ. The CDR3 length is 16 residues. V dropped 4 bases and J dropped 5 bases, with 17 bases sitting between them.

The sample holds a few counts of this clonotype. The chain recombines TRBV15 with TRBJ1-4; tentative D call: TRBD1 (6 bases). Germline V lookup: CDR1 LNHNV, CDR2 YYDKDF (reference sequence). This CDR3 is 14 amino acids long. V was clipped by 0 bases and J by 13 bases, with 15 bases between them. The CDR3 bases are TGTGCCACCAGCAGAGATACCAGGGGAGGAAGACTGTTTTTT. The encoded protein is CATSRDTRGGRLFF. The full variable domain, with the rest looked up from reference TRBV15 and TRBJ1-4, is DAMVIQNPRYQVTQFGKPVTLSCSQTLNHNVMYWYQQKSSQAPKLLFHYYDKDFNNEADTPDNFQSRRPNTSFCFLDIRSPGLGDTAMYLCATSRDTRGGRLFFGSGTQLSVL.